Below, 14 T cell receptor beta chains from the same sample are listed, as sequenced in a study of T cells expressing NK-cell markers. TCRdb reprocessed the 5' RACE reads and reports one entry per CDR3 protein, with no DNA. Across roughly 180,000 distinct CDR3 sequences, the top ten clones capture about 18% of the sample. What was sequenced was blood T cells: a sorted CD56 or NKG2C T cell subset, CD4+ or CD8+ T cells, or bulk PBMC T cells (not recorded which). These receptors were obtained from a woman aged 18-69 years in good health.

This sequence joins TRBV5-1 and TRBJ2-7; TCRdb selects TRBD2, and the lack of DNA leaves this call unchecked. Germline V gene sequence: CDR1 SGHRS, CDR2 YFSETQ. This CDR3 comprises 15 residues. This CDR3 reads CASSYLAGPSYEQYF.

The chain has TRBV5-1 and TRBJ1-4; TCRdb names TRBD1, which stays unverified in the absence of DNA. CDR3 length equals 15 residues. CDR1 and CDR2 (germline): SGHRS, YFSETQ. The chain's CDR3 is CASSLGGQSNEKLFF.

The J gene is TRBJ2-3, the V gene TRBV20-1; the TRBD1 assignment by TCRdb is unverifiable without DNA. This CDR3 contains 15 residues. CDR1 DFQATT and CDR2 SNEGSKA come from the germline V gene (reference sequence). CDR3 loop: CSARVPGRMTDTQYF.

The V and J genes are TRBV5-6 and TRBJ2-5; checking the TCRdb D call of TRBD1 is not possible without DNA. CDR1 and CDR2 (germline): SGHDT, YYEEEE. The CDR3 is 13 amino acids. CDR3 sequence reads: CASSLGTEETQYF.

V is TRBV20-1 and J is TRBJ2-5; the D call from TCRdb, TRBD2, cannot be confirmed without DNA. Germline V gene sequence: CDR1 DFQATT, CDR2 SNEGSKA (reference sequence). The CDR3 totals 15 residues. The CDR3 spells CSARVGLAGAETQYF.

The chain uses TRBV25-1 and TRBJ2-2. Germline CDR1 reads MGHDK; CDR2 reads SYGVNS. The CDR3 is 14 amino acids. The CDR3 sequence: CASSGQDLTGELFF.

This chain connects TRBV10-3 to TRBJ1-3. The germline V gene has CDR1 ENHRY and CDR2 SYGVKD. CDR3 length: 15 amino acids. CDR3 in amino acids: CAISDSANSGNTIYF.

The chain links TRBV6-2 or TRBV6-3 to TRBJ1-2. The CDR3 is 13 residues long. The germline gives CDR1 MNHEY, CDR2 SVGEGT. CDR3 sequence: CASSYLADYGYTF.

J is TRBJ1-1 and V is TRBV5-1; without DNA, the TCRdb call of TRBD1 cannot be checked. The germline V gene has CDR1 SGHRS and CDR2 YFSETQ. There are 14 residues in the CDR3. This CDR3 reads CASSWGTGANEAFF.

The rearrangement uses TRBV20-1 and TRBJ2-1; without DNA, the TCRdb call of TRBD1 cannot be checked. The length of the CDR3 is 14 residues. Per germline, CDR1 DFQATT and CDR2 SNEGSKA (reference sequence). The CDR3 reads CSAPPGEDYNEQFF.

This chain's CDR3 is CATSDRDNFYTDTQYF. This chain joins TRBV24-1 and TRBJ2-3; lacking DNA, the TRBD1 call made by TCRdb goes unchecked. Per the germline V gene, CDR1 is KGHDR and CDR2 is SFDVKD. This CDR3 region has 16 residues.

The chain carries TRBV5-1 and TRBJ2-7. CDR3 length equals 12 residues. Germline values: CDR1 SGHRS, CDR2 YFSETQ. The CDR3: CASSSNWDEQYF.

This chain uses TRBV20-1 with TRBJ2-7; TCRdb names TRBD2, which stays unverified in the absence of DNA. The germline V gene has CDR1 DFQATT and CDR2 SNEGSKA (reference sequence). The CDR3 extends over 16 amino acids. CDR3 region: CSASFLLSGISYEQYF.

The V gene is TRBV20-1, the J gene TRBJ2-7; there is no DNA to check the TCRdb D call of TRBD1. This CDR3 spans 16 amino acids. The germline V gene has CDR1 DFQATT and CDR2 SNEGSKA (reference sequence). This CDR3 reads CSAPLPQSGGLYEQYF.